Below, 17 T cell receptor beta chains from the same sample are listed, as sequenced in a study of OX40 agonist ivuxolimab in advanced cancers. Assay used: immunoSEQ multiplex PCR; TCRdb lists only in-frame clones, some missing. The sample has approximately 74,000 clones, less than 90% seen once; the top ten hold roughly 0.58%. The source was CD4+ or CD8+ T cells sorted from blood, collected in a trial of the OX40 agonist ivuxolimab. All receptors come from an adult with an advanced solid tumor such as melanoma, head and neck, liver or kidney cancer.

The chain employs TRBV5-1 and TRBJ2-5; a possible D gene is TRBD2 (6 bases). The V end was cut by 0 bases, the J end by 4 bases, with 13 bases between. The germline V gene encodes CDR1 SGHRS and CDR2 YFSETQ. This CDR3 is 15 amino acids long. CDR3 bases: TGCGCCAGCAGCTTGGCCGTGGCGGGAACAGAGACCCAGTACTTC. Its protein is CASSLAVAGTETQYF.

The chain couples TRBV7-2 to TRBJ1-1, with a tentative D call TRBD1 (6 bases). The germline CDR1 and CDR2 sequences are SGHTA and FQGNSA. V shed 8 bases and J shed 4 bases, with 17 bases lying between them. This CDR3 contains 14 residues. The DNA for the CDR3 is TGTGCCAGCGGAAAAAACAGGGCTGGCACTGAAGCTTTCTTT. It encodes CASGKNRAGTEAFF.

The chain carries TRBV30 and TRBJ2-7; D is unclear. The V and J ends lost 6 bases and 4 bases respectively, with 10 bases between them. Per the germline V gene, CDR1 is GTSNPN and CDR2 is SVGIG (reference sequence). The CDR3 runs to 11 residues. The CDR3 DNA reads TGTGCCTGTTCCTCGGAATACGAGCAGTACTTC. This gives the protein CACSSEYEQYF.

The J gene is TRBJ1-6, the V gene TRBV28; 7 bases fit TRBD1. The CDR3 is 16 amino acids. V dropped 6 bases and J dropped 3; count of bases not matched to a gene: 8. Germline CDR1 is MDHEN and CDR2 is SYDVKM. The CDR3 nucleotides are TGTGCCAGCAGAGGGGTAGGGGGCGGCTATAATTCACCCCTCCACTTT. As protein: CASRGVGGGYNSPLHF.

The gene calls are TRBV6-5 and TRBJ2-7; possibly TRBD1 or TRBD2 for D (6 bases each). Trimming cost V 6 bases and J 3 bases, with 9 bases left between them. The CDR3 is 12 residues long. Germline loops: CDR1 MNHEY, CDR2 SVGAGI. The CDR3 spells CASRGGHYEQYF. Here the CDR3 DNA reads TGTGCCAGCAGGGGGGGACACTACGAGCAGTACTTC.

The chain links TRBV2 to TRBJ1-6; TRBD1 is a possible D gene (6 bases). CDR1 is SNHLY and CDR2 is FYNNEI in the germline V gene. V shed 7 bases and J shed 0 bases, with 16 bases lying between them. CDR3 size: 17 residues. The CDR3 loop is CASIIARGGSYNSPLHF. In DNA, the CDR3 is TGTGCCAGCATTATCGCGAGGGGGGGCTCCTATAATTCACCCCTCCACTTT.

The rearrangement joins TRBV5-4 to TRBJ2-6; 8 nucleotides line up with TRBD1. J gave up 5 bases and V 4 bases, and 5 bases lay outside the gene matches. Looked up from germline, CDR1 is SGHNT and CDR2 is YYREEE (reference sequence). This CDR3 is 15 amino acids long. CDR3 in DNA: TGTGCCAGCAGCCCGGACAGGGTGCGGGCCAACGTCCTGACTTTC. It yields the protein CASSPDRVRANVLTF.

This chain connects TRBV5-4 to TRBJ1-2; 7 positions agree with TRBD1. With V trimmed by 5 bases and J by 7 bases, 8 bases remained unmatched. This CDR3 is 13 amino acids long. Per germline, CDR1 SGHNT and CDR2 YYREEE (reference sequence). The CDR3 sequence: CASRSTGTSGYTF. The CDR3 DNA reads as TGTGCCAGCAGATCGACAGGGACTAGTGGCTACACCTTC.

The J gene is TRBJ2-5, the V gene TRBV5-4; D possibly corresponds to TRBD1 (6 bases). CDR3 length: 15 residues. CDR1 is SGHNT and CDR2 is YYREEE in the germline V gene (reference sequence). The germline V and J ends were trimmed by 1 base and 1 base, with 11 bases remaining between them. The CDR3 DNA reads TGTGCCAGCAGCTTGAATCAGGGGTTCCAAGAGACCCAGTACTTC. Translation: CASSLNQGFQETQYF.

V gene TRBV10-3 combines with J gene TRBJ1-6; TRBD1 aligns across 10 bases. The CDR3 has 13 amino acids. Germline-derived CDR1 and CDR2 are ENHRY and SYGVKD. Germline trimming cut 8 bases from V and 10 bases from J; bases unmatched to any gene: 5. This chain's CDR3 is CAIGGQGTSPLHF. CDR3 DNA sequence: TGTGCCATCGGGGGACAGGGGACATCACCCCTCCACTTT.

This chain uses TRBV2 with TRBJ2-7; 8 nucleotides match TRBD1. Germline V CDR1 and CDR2: SNHLY, FYNNEI. The CDR3 covers 12 residues. J gave up 6 bases and V 6 bases, and 4 bases lay outside the gene matches. The CDR3 protein is CASRPTGGEQYF. The CDR3 DNA sequence: TGTGCCAGCAGACCAACAGGGGGCGAGCAGTACTTC.

This clone has a single count. The chain uses TRBV4-1 and TRBJ1-2, with a tentative D call TRBD1 (6 bases). The CDR3 sequence is 17 residues long. V gave up 1 base and J gave up 4 bases, with 19 bases separating them. Germline CDR1 MGHRA, CDR2 YSYEKL. The CDR3 DNA sequence: TGCGCCAGCAGCCAAGGCAGTTTCACAGGGTGGGGCTATGGCTACACCTTC. Protein: CASSQGSFTGWGYGYTF.

The J gene is TRBJ2-2, the V gene TRBV7-2; 7 bases line up with TRBD2. Germline V CDR1 and CDR2: SGHTA, FQGNSA. The ends lost 5 bases at V and 4 bases at J; junction bases unmatched: 4. The CDR3 covers 14 residues. CDR3: CASSLGLSTGELFF. CDR3 DNA: TGTGCCAGCAGCCTGGGACTAAGCACCGGGGAGCTGTTTTTT.

Notes on this clone: Germline and junction disagree at one end, which may indicate a read error. The same CDR3 also results from other DNA sequences found in this sample. V and J are TRBV5-1 and TRBJ1-2; maybe TRBD1 (5 bases). Germline V gives CDR1 SGHRS, CDR2 YFSETQ. The length of the CDR3 is 12 residues. The CDR3 DNA reads TGCGCTAGCAGCTTGGGGGGATATGGCTACACCTTC. Encoded protein: CASSLGGYGYTF.

The CDR3 DNA sequence: TGTGCCAGCAGCTTTGAGGATAGCAGGAATGAGCAGTTCTTC. Protein product: CASSFEDSRNEQFF. This sequence joins TRBV12-1 and TRBJ2-1. TRBV12-1 is a pseudogene locus. The CDR3 consists of 14 residues.

The chain links TRBV11-2 to TRBJ2-1; TRBD1 agrees at 10 bases. The CDR3 covers 17 residues. The germline gives CDR1 SGHAT, CDR2 FQNNGV. V lost 4 bases to trimming and J lost 9 bases; unmatched junction nucleotides: 15. The CDR3 region has the DNA TGTGCCAGCAGCTCCCCCTCCAGACAGGGGGCCCGGCGTGAGCAGTTCTTC. Amino acid sequence: CASSSPSRQGARREQFF.

V is TRBV28 and J is TRBJ2-3, with 8 bases matching TRBD2. The ends lost 6 bases at V and 0 bases at J; junction bases unmatched: 14. This CDR3 is built from 18 residues. Germline V gene sequence: CDR1 MDHEN, CDR2 SYDVKM. CDR3 DNA: TGTGCCAGCAGGACGGGGGGTCTAGCGGGCTCTAGCACAGATACGCAGTATTTT. Protein sequence: CASRTGGLAGSSTDTQYF.